Each of the 6 T cell receptor beta chains below was sequenced from the same sample in a study of blood T cell repertoires in COVID-19. The table came from immunoSEQ multiplex PCR; TCRdb's copy has only in-frame clones and leaves some out. The sample lists approximately 150,000 clones; roughly 81% were seen once. Sequences were obtained from PBMCs or T cells enriched from blood (not recorded which). Receptors were obtained from a woman aged 45-59 years with acute COVID-19.

The chain uses TRBV7-2 and TRBJ1-3, with D unresolved. The CDR3 sequence is 16 residues long. Germline V gene lookup returns CDR1 SGHTA and CDR2 FQGNSA. V shed 1 base and J shed 0 bases, with 10 bases lying between them. DNA for the CDR3: TGTGCCAGCAGCTTAGACAGTACCATCTCTGGAAACACCATATATTTT. Residues: CASSLDSTISGNTIYF.

DNA of the CDR3: TGTGCCAGCAGCAGAACCGGGACACACACTGGGGCCAACGTCCTGACTTTC. This sequence encodes CASSRTGTHTGANVLTF. The chain couples TRBV6-4 to TRBJ2-6; D perhaps matches TRBD1 (6 bases). CDR1 and CDR2 (germline): MRHNA, SNTAGT. The CDR3 is made up of 17 amino acids. The ends were cut back, 6 bases at V and 2 bases at J, with 17 bases in the middle.

J is TRBJ2-7 and V is TRBV7-8; 10 bases match TRBD2. V lost 5 bases to trimming and J lost 5 bases; unmatched junction nucleotides: 15. Germline V gene lookup returns CDR1 SGHVS and CDR2 FQNEAQ. The CDR3 spans 17 residues. In nucleotides, the CDR3 is TGTGCCAGCAGCCCTAGCCCCATAGCGGGAGGCCACCACGAGCAGTACTTC. Protein sequence: CASSPSPIAGGHHEQYF.

The gene calls are TRBV9 and TRBJ1-2; 10 positions match TRBD1. Germline V gene lookup returns CDR1 SGDLS and CDR2 YYNGEE. The V segment lost 0 bases and the J segment 4 bases; nucleotides outside the gene matches: 9. The CDR3 consists of 17 residues. CDR3 sequence: CASSVGAQTGGSYGYTF. CDR3 DNA: TGTGCCAGCAGCGTAGGAGCCCAGACAGGGGGCAGCTATGGCTACACCTTC.

V gene TRBV18 combines with J gene TRBJ2-1; D unresolved. V was clipped by 0 bases and J by 3 bases, with 9 bases between them. The CDR3 has 15 residues. Germline V CDR1 and CDR2: KGHSH, LQKENI. CDR3 sequence: CASSPPSHHYNEQFF. The CDR3 DNA follows: TGTGCCAGCTCACCACCCTCACACCACTACAATGAGCAGTTCTTC.

This chain links TRBV2 with TRBJ2-7; TRBD1 agrees at 9 bases. V was pared by 6 bases and J by 3 bases, with 3 bases of the junction left unmatched. The V gene's germline CDR1 is SNHLY and CDR2 FYNNEI. This CDR3 spans 13 amino acids. Here the CDR3 DNA reads TGTGCCAGCAGGGGGACAGGGAACTACGAGCAGTACTTC. This sequence encodes CASRGTGNYEQYF.